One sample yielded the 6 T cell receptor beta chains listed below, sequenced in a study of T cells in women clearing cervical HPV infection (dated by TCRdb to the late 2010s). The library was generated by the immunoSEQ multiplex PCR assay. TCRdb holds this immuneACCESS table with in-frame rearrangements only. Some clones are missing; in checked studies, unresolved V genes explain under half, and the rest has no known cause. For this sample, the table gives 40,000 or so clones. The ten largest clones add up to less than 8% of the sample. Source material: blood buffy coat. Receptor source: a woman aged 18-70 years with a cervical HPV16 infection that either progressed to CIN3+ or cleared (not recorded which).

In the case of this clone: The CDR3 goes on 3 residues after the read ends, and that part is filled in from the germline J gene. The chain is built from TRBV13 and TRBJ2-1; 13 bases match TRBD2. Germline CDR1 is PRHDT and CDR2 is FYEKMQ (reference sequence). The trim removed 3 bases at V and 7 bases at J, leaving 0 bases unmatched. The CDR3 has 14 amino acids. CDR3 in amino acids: CASSLGLAGNEQFF. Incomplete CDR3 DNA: TGTGCCAGCAGCTTGGGACTAGCGGGGAATGAG. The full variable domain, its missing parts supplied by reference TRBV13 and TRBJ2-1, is AAGVIQSPRHLIKEKRETATLKCYPIPRHDTVYWYQQGPGQDPQFLISFYEKMQSDKGSIPDRFSAQQFSDYHSELNMSSLELGDSALYFCASSLGLAGNEQFFGPGTRLTVL.

CDR3 region: CSALGQGAETQYF. The sequenced CDR3 bases are TGCAGCGCGCTGGGACAGGGGGCAGAGACC. The rearrangement uses TRBV29-1 and TRBJ2-5, with 12 bases identical to TRBD1. The CDR3 is cut off 3 residues early in the read; its end comes from the germline J gene. Trimming removed 7 bases from V and 4 bases from J; junction bases left unmatched: 4. Looked up from germline, CDR1 is SQVTM and CDR2 is ANQGSEA. This CDR3 region has 13 residues.

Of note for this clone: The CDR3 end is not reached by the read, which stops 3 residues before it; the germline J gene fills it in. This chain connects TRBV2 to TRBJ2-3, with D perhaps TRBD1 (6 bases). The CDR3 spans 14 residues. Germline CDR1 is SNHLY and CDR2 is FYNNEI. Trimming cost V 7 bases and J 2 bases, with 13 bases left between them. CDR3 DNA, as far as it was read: TGTGCCAGCACCCGGGACACCACCACAGATACG. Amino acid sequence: CASTRDTTTDT. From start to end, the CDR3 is CASTRDTTTDTQYF.

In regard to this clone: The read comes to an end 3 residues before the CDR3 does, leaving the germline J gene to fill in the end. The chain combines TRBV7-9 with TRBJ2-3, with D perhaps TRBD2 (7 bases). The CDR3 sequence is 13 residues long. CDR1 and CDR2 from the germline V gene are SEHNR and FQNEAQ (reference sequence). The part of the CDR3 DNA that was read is TGTGCCAGCAGCTTACGGGGGGCGGAGACG. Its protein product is CASSLRGAET. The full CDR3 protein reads CASSLRGAETQYF.

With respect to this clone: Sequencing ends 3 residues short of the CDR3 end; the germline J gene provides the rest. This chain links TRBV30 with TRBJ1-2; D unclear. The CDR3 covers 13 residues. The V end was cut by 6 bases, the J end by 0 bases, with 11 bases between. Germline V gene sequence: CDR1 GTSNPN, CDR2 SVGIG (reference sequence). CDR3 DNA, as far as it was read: TGTGCCTGTACCAGGAGAACTAACTATGGC. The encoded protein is CACTRRTNYG. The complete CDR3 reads CACTRRTNYGYTF.

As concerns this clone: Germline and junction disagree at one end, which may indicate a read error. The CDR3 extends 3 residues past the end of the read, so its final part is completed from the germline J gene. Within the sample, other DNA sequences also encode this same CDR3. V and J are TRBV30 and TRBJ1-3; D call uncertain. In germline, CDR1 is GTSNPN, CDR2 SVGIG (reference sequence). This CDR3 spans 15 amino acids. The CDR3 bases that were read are TGTGCCTGGAGTGTCTCGGGGTTTCGGGGAAACACT. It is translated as CAWSVSGFRGNT. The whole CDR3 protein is CAWSVSGFRGNTIYF.